This T cell receptor beta chain is from a study of Graves' ophthalmopathy and Graves' hyperthyroidism (dated by TCRdb to the late 2010s). Regarding the study in general: A patient counted as having stable hyperthyroidism if there was no progression to ophthalmopathy within 18 months of follow-up. The study used signatures of the TCR beta repertoire to tell Graves' ophthalmopathy apart from Graves' hyperthyroidism and to predict which patients would progress to ophthalmopathy. In total, around 140 blood samples were TCR-sequenced: 40 to 45 ophthalmopathy, some 75 hyperthyroidism and approximately 17 hyperthyroidism-to-ophthalmopathy patients. A discovery set of about a hundred patients (roughly 41 ophthalmopathy, about 58 stable hyperthyroidism) was enrolled to explore V-J signatures distinguishing ophthalmopathy from hyperthyroidism. The independent validation cohort included under 20 hyperthyroidism patients plus 17 patients who later progressed from hyperthyroidism to ophthalmopathy. In five to seven hyperthyroidism patients, the T-cell repertoire of thyroid tissue was compared with the T-cell repertoire of blood. Once sampling was done, hyperthyroidism patients were given methimazole at a starting dose of 30 mg daily, while ophthalmopathy patients were given high-dose intravenous methylprednisolone.

Taken from the germline V gene, the CDR1 and CDR2 loops are MNHEY and SVGEGT. CDR3 length: 16 amino acids, cysteine to phenylalanine. Just the 48-base CDR3 DNA is kept, in frame starting at base 1. The junction shows trimming of 0 bases on V and 3 bases on J, plus 14 bases between the germline ends. TCR beta CDR3 regions were amplified from RNA transcripts for repertoire sequencing. The first round was an RT-PCR using HTBI primers with the Qiagen OneStep RT-PCR kit, and this first round was followed by a second-round multiplex PCR, then size selection and purification. Sequencing of the libraries was carried out on an Illumina HiSeq2000 in paired-end mode with 100 bp reads. The authors' pipeline ran thus. Reads were processed with SOAPnuke, discarding reads with adapters, uncalled bases, mean Phred below 15, or no exact constant-primer or identifier match. COPE v1.2.5 was used to merge the high-quality paired reads. Unique nucleotide sequences were defined as clonotypes and aligned to IMGT TRB V, D and J references using MiTCR v1.1. Analysis was restricted to V-J combinations with a frequency above 0.0001, which covered roughly 99% of repertoires. A TCR clonal expansion and chaos score per V-J combination was defined as the ratio of F50 clonal expansion to chaos observed in the TCRdist matrix. Welch's t-statistics and random forest were used to narrow the features down to about twelve V-J combinations, which were then fed into a naive Bayes classifier. Thyroid-blood repertoire similarity was quantified with the Morisita-Horn index. TCRdb handled the public reads itself, with Q25 trimming in fastp and clone calling in MiXCR, and kept productive beta chains. For every CDR3 protein sequence, its rows merge into one entry that carries the most common genes and DNA. These V and J calls rely on TCRdb rather than the paper's analysis. This sample is represented by roughly 600,000 distinct CDR3 sequences; 35% to 40% of them were singletons. Roughly 4.5% of the sample is taken by the ten largest.

Hyperthyroidism patients were newly diagnosed, with disease duration under 2 months, and aged 18 to 65 years. Patients with other autoimmune diseases, uncontrolled infections, pregnancy or lactation were excluded from the study. Diagnosis relied on clinical symptoms, serum thyroxine, TRAb, thyroid ultrasound and orbital computed tomography. Total RNA was extracted with Trizol reagent and quality-checked on an Agilent 2100 Bioanalyzer. On the study overall, not on this receptor specifically: In validation, the model predicted ophthalmopathy progression with 55% to 71% sensitivity and about 73% specificity; fewer than 15 predicted patients were CT-confirmed with GO in a median of approximately 6.5 months. Most expanded thyroid clonotypes with a frequency above 0.001 also appeared in blood, which suggests that blood repertoires may reflect the immune response in the thyroid. Ophthalmopathy was separated from stable hyperthyroidism by the 13-signature model with roughly 88% sensitivity and around 81% specificity in cross-validation and with 80%/75% in the test set. Sample size was not predetermined statistically, and investigators were not blinded to group allocation.

This clonotype was counted between two and nine times. The antigen it binds to is not known. Within one base of it there is no much larger clone, and no base qualities were kept. This chain is built from TRBV6-2 or TRBV6-3 and TRBJ2-5; TRBD2 is possibly the D segment (6 matching bases). The receptor was derived from an adult man with Graves' hyperthyroidism. What was sequenced was peripheral blood or thyroid tissue (not recorded which). The DNA sequence follows: TGTGCCAGCAGTTACTCGAATGCGGGGTGGGAAGAGACCCAGTACTTC. Its coded protein is CASSYSNAGWEETQYF.